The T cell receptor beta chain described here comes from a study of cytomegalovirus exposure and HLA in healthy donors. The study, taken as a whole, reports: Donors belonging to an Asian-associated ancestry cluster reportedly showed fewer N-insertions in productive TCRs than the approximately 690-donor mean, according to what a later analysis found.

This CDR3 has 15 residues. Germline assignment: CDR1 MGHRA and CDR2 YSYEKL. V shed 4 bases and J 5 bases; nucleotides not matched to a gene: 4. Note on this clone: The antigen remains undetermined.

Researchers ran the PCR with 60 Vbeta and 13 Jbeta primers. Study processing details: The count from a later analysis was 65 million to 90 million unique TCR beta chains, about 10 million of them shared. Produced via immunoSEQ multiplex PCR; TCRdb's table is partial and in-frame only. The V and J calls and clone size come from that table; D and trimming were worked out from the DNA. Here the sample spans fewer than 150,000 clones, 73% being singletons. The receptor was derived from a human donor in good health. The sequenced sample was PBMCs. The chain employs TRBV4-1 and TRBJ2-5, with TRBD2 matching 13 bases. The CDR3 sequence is CASSRTSGGGETQYF. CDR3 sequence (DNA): TGCGCCAGCAGCCGGACTAGCGGGGGTGGGGAGACCCAGTACTTC.